This TCR beta chain was retrieved from a study of beta chain features in type 1 diabetes. For the study at large: All of the samples together had approximately 99 million sorted cells examined.

Of the isolated RNA, all was reverse transcribed, and so the sequenced material was expressed TCRB transcripts. TCRdb's table, derived via immunoSEQ multiplex PCR, lists solely in-frame clones and lacks some. Of 350,000 or so clones detected, around a fifth appear once; the ten largest clones hold 0.044%. Study-level points and caveats: PCR might pick shorter templates more often, in the same way for patients and controls. Patients' naive, central memory and regulatory TCRB repertoires appeared more alike than those of healthy donors.

The V end lost 4 bases, the J end lost 5 bases, and 12 bases lay between the germline ends. The CDR3 contains 13 residues. CDR1 is SGDLS and CDR2 is YYNGEE in the germline V gene. With regard to this clone: The antigen remains undetermined.

The chain has TRBV9 and TRBJ1-1, with no clear D. The receptor was isolated from a woman aged 18 to 35 in good health. The sequencing sample was made of naive CD4+ T cells from blood. CDR3 residues: CASSPYRETEAFF. CDR3 nucleotides: TGTGCCAGCAGCCCCTATCGGGAAACTGAAGCTTTCTTT. Using reference TRBV9 and TRBJ1-1 for the parts outside the CDR3, the full variable domain is DSGVTQTPKHLITATGQRVTLRCSPRSGDLSVYWYQQSLDQGLQFLIQYYNGEERAKGNILERFSAQQFPDLHSELNLSSLELGDSALYFCASSPYRETEAFFGQGTRLTVV.